These 8 T cell receptor beta chains were all obtained from the same sample, sequenced in a study of shared clonotypes between healthy human individuals. Assay used: immunoSEQ multiplex PCR; TCRdb lists only in-frame clones, some missing. Here the sample spans over 2 million clones, 85% to 95% being singletons. Sequenced input: naive CD4+ T cells sorted from blood. The subset here: CD45RA+ positively selected. The receptors were gathered from a man aged 18 to 30 in good health.

The V gene is TRBV19, the J gene TRBJ1-1, with 10 positions matching TRBD1. The CDR3 loop spans 14 amino acids. V trimming: 7 bases; J trimming: 6 bases; junction bases outside the gene matches: 8. Germline loops: CDR1 LNHDA, CDR2 SQIVND (reference sequence). The DNA of the CDR3 is TGTGCCAGTAATCGATGGGACAGGGGTCCTGAAGCTTTCTTT. Translating it yields CASNRWDRGPEAFF.

The CDR3 bases are TGTGCCAGCAGCCTTTCGGGCTCACCCAGAGATACGCAGTATTTT. This codes for CASSLSGSPRDTQYF. V usage is TRBV9 and J usage is TRBJ2-3; D not resolved. Trimming removed 4 bases at V and 5 bases at J, with 17 bases between. The CDR3 consists of 15 residues. CDR1 is SGDLS, CDR2 YYNGEE, per germline.

With regard to this clone: The sample holds other DNA sequences that translate to the same CDR3. DNA for the CDR3: TGCAGTGCTAGCCGAGGAGATACGCAGTATTTT. It yields the protein CSASRGDTQYF. V gene TRBV20-1 combines with J gene TRBJ2-3; D ambiguous. The CDR3 length is 11 residues. Trimming pared 3 bases from V and 5 bases from J, leaving 6 bases between. The germline V gene encodes CDR1 DFQATT and CDR2 SNEGSKA (reference sequence).

The genes are TRBV28 and TRBJ1-5; D might be TRBD1 (6 bases). CDR3 length: 14 residues. From germline, CDR1 is MDHEN and CDR2 SYDVKM. V lost 6 bases and J 6 bases, leaving 15 bases between the germline ends. For the CDR3, the DNA is TGTGCCAGCAGGTCAGGGGCTTTAGGTCAGCCCCAGCATTTT. Translated, it gives CASRSGALGQPQHF. The entire variable domain, with the rest obtained from reference TRBV28 and TRBJ1-5, is as follows: DVKVTQSSRYLVKRTGEKVFLECVQDMDHENMFWYRQDPGLGLRLIYFSYDVKMKEKGDIPEGYSVSREKKERFSLILESASTNQTSMYLCASRSGALGQPQHFGDGTRLSIL.

The CDR3 loop reads CASSPGLNYGYTF. The DNA for the CDR3 is TGTGCCAGCAGCCCCGGTCTTAACTATGGCTACACCTTC. This chain uses TRBV27 with TRBJ1-2; D remains ambiguous. Germline V CDR1 and CDR2: MNHEY, SMNVEV (reference sequence). V lost 6 bases to trimming and J lost 1 base, with 9 bases between them. The CDR3 sequence is 13 residues long.

The chain uses TRBV7-2 and TRBJ2-2, with TRBD2 identical over 9 bases. The CDR3 runs to 15 residues. Germline trimming cut 2 bases from V and 5 bases from J; bases unmatched to any gene: 3. The germline gives CDR1 SGHTA, CDR2 FQGNSA. CDR3 nucleotide sequence: TGTGCCAGCAGCTTACCTAGCGGGGTGACCGGGGAGCTGTTTTTT. Translating it yields CASSLPSGVTGELFF.

This clone was recorded only once. The same CDR3 arises from other DNA sequences in this sample as well. The CDR3 region is CASSLYGGGTEAFF. CDR3 in DNA: TGCGCCAGCAGCTTGTACGGAGGTGGAACTGAAGCTTTCTTT. V and J are TRBV5-1 and TRBJ1-1; D remains unclear. The CDR3 is 14 residues long. Germline CDR1 reads SGHRS; CDR2 reads YFSETQ. Trimming took 1 base from V and 5 from J, leaving 12 bases between them.

The chain recombines TRBV5-6 with TRBJ1-2; D remains ambiguous. Germline CDR1 SGHDT, CDR2 YYEEEE. The CDR3 is made up of 16 amino acids. V was pared by 1 base and J by 5 bases, with 18 bases between. The CDR3 protein is CASSLFMVGDGYGYTF. CDR3 DNA sequence: TGTGCCAGCAGCTTGTTCATGGTCGGCGACGGTTATGGCTACACCTTC.